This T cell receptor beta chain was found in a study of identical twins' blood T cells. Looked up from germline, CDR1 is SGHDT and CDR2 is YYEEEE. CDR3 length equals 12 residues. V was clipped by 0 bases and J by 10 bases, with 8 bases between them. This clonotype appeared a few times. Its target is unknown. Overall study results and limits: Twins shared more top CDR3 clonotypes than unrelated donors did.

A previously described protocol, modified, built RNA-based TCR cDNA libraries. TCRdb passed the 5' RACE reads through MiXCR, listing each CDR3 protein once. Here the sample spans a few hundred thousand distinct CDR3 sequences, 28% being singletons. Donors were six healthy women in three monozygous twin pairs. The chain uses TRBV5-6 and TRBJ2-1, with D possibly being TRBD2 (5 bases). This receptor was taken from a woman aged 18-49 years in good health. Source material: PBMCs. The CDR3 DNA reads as TGTGCCAGCAGCTTGGAACGAGGGGAGCAGTTCTTC. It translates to CASSLERGEQFF.